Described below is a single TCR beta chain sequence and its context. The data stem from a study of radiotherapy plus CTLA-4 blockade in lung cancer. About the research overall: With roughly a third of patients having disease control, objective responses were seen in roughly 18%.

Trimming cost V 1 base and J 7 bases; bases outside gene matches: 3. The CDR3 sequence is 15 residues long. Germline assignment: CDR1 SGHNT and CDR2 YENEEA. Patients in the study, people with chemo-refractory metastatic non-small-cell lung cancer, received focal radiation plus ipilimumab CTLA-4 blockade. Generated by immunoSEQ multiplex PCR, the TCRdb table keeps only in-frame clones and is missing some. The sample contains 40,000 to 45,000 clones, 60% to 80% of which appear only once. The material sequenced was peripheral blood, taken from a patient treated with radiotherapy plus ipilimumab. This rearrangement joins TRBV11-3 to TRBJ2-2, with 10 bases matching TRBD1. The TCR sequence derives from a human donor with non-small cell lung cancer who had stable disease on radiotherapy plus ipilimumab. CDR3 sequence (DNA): TGTGCCAGCAGCTTAGGGGACAGGGGCGACGGGGAGCTGTTTTTT. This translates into CASSLGDRGDGELFF.